This T cell receptor (beta chain) was observed in a study of technical replicates of blood from a few donors. There are 15 residues in the CDR3. Germline V lookup: CDR1 LNHDA, CDR2 SQIVND (reference sequence). The V end lost 0 bases, the J end lost 1 base, and 9 bases lay between the germline ends. Clones were sequenced by immunoSEQ multiplex PCR, and TCRdb holds only the in-frame ones, with some missing. The sample yields tens of thousands of clones, roughly 90% seen once. The genes are TRBV19 and TRBJ1-2; D remains ambiguous. Sequenced input: PBMCs. The clonotype comes from a human donor in good health. Some clones in this sample may be carry-over from other donors' samples. DNA of the CDR3: TGTGCCAGTAGTATAGATGGCAGTAATAACTATGGCTACACCTTC. It is translated as CASSIDGSNNYGYTF.